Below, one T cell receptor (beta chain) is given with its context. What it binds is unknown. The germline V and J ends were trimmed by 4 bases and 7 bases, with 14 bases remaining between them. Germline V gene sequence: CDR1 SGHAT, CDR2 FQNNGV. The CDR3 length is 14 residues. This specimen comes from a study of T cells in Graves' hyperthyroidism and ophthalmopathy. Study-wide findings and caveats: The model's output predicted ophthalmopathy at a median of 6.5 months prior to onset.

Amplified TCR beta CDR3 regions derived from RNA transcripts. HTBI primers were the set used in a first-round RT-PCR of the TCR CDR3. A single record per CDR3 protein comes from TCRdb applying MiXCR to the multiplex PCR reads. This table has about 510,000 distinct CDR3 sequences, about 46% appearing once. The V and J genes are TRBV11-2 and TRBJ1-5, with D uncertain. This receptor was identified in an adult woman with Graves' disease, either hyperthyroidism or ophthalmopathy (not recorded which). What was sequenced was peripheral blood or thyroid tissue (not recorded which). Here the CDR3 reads CASSSPGPRQPQHF. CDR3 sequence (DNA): TGTGCCAGCAGCTCCCCTGGACCGAGACAGCCCCAGCATTTT.